These T cell receptor beta chains were read from a single sample in a study of blood T cell repertoires in COVID-19. Method: immunoSEQ multiplex PCR; TCRdb's copy keeps in-frame clones and lacks some. The sample includes more than 80,000 clones, 86% of them seen just once. Sequencing was performed on peripheral blood. Receptors were obtained from an older man with acute or convalescent COVID-19. Both conserved end residues are part of each CDR3. The order of the fields is D gene, clone size, J gene, V gene, CDR3 protein, CDR3 DNA. A D gene is named only where the DNA matches it firmly. Some rows mark clone size as missing; the rest say once, few, many or name a class of expanded clone.

NA	NA	TRBJ1-1	TRBV27	CASSLYNRNTEAFF	TGTGCCAGCAGTTTATATAACAGAAACACTGAAGCTTTCTTT
TRBD2	NA	TRBJ2-3	TRBV6-5	CASRLAGGPADTQYF	TGTGCCAGCAGACTAGCGGGAGGGCCAGCAGATACGCAGTATTTT
NA	NA	TRBJ2-1	TRBV28	CASSTGQSYNEQFF	TGTGCCAGCAGCACAGGACAGTCTTACAATGAGCAGTTCTTC
NA	NA	TRBJ1-6	TRBV28	CASSLTGGNSPLHF	TGTGCCAGCAGTTTGACCGGGGGAAATTCACCCCTCCACTTT
NA	once	TRBJ2-7	TRBV2	CASSDPQGHSYEQYF	TGTGCCAGCAGTGATCCCCAGGGGCACTCCTACGAGCAGTACTTC
TRBD2	NA	TRBJ2-5	TRBV28	CASTFRGGGGILGQETQYF	TGTGCCAGCACCTTTCGGGGCGGGGGGGGTATATTAGGCCAAGAGACCCAGTACTTC
TRBD1	NA	TRBJ2-7	TRBV18	CASSTGQGNEQYF	TGTGCCAGCTCCACCGGACAGGGGAACGAGCAGTACTTC
TRBD1	NA	TRBJ1-1	TRBV6-2/TRBV6-3	CASSFSTGGLTNTEAFF	TGTGCCAGCAGTTTTTCCACAGGGGGCCTTACGAACACTGAAGCTTTCTTT
NA	NA	TRBJ1-1	TRBV30	CALAGGTGTEAFF	TGTGCACTTGCGGGGGGGACGGGCACTGAAGCTTTCTTT
NA	NA	TRBJ2-3	TRBV28	CASSFPAGTDTQYF	TGTGCCAGCAGTTTTCCCGCGGGCACAGATACGCAGTATTTT
TRBD1	NA	TRBJ2-7	TRBV7-8	CASSRFGTGSYEQYF	TGTGCCAGCAGTCGATTCGGGACAGGATCCTACGAGCAGTACTTC
TRBD2	NA	TRBJ2-7	TRBV6-5	CASSYRAGEGEQYF	TGTGCCAGCAGTTATAGGGCGGGAGAGGGGGAGCAGTACTTC
NA	NA	TRBJ2-3	TRBV2	CASSEASTGPDTQYF	TGTGCCAGCAGTGAAGCTTCAACAGGGCCAGATACGCAGTATTTT
TRBD1	NA	TRBJ2-7	TRBV13	CASSPQGTGGYEQYF	TGTGCCAGCAGCCCCCAGGGGACAGGGGGCTACGAGCAGTACTTC
NA	once	TRBJ2-7	TRBV7-9	CASSLSSYEQYF	TGTGCCAGCAGCTTGTCCAGCTACGAGCAGTACTTC
TRBD1	NA	TRBJ2-1	TRBV19	CASSPQQGSNEQFF	TGTGCCAGTAGTCCTCAACAGGGGAGCAATGAGCAGTTCTTC
NA	NA	TRBJ1-1	TRBV6-2/TRBV6-3	CASGLNRANTEAFF	TGTGCCAGCGGCCTTAACAGGGCGAACACTGAAGCTTTCTTT
TRBD1	NA	TRBJ2-5	TRBV19	CASSMDRKETQYF	TGTGCCAGTAGTATGGACAGGAAAGAGACCCAGTACTTC
TRBD2	NA	TRBJ2-1	TRBV29-1	CSVEASGAYNEQFF	TGCAGCGTTGAAGCTAGCGGAGCCTACAATGAGCAGTTCTTC
NA	NA	TRBJ1-4	TRBV5-8	CASSPTQGSNEKLFF	TGTGCCAGCAGCCCAACACAGGGATCTAATGAAAAACTGTTTTTT
NA	NA	TRBJ2-3	TRBV6-5	CASSYSIGSADTQYF	TGTGCCAGCAGTTACTCGATCGGGAGCGCAGATACGCAGTATTTT
NA	NA	TRBJ1-1	TRBV2	CASMAGFGTEAFF	TGTGCCAGCATGGCAGGGTTTGGAACTGAAGCTTTCTTT
TRBD1	NA	TRBJ2-7	TRBV7-9	CASSLAQGSYYEQYF	TGTGCCAGCAGCTTAGCACAGGGGAGTTACTACGAGCAGTACTTC
TRBD1	once	TRBJ1-1	TRBV18	CASSQTPTGAGTEAFF	TGTGCCAGCTCACAGACGCCAACAGGGGCGGGCACTGAAGCTTTCTTT
NA	NA	TRBJ1-5	TRBV2	CASSERTANQPQHF	TGTGCCAGCAGTGAACGGACAGCTAATCAGCCCCAGCATTTT
NA	NA	TRBJ1-1	TRBV9	CASSVVNLGGILNTEAFF	TGTGCCAGCAGCGTAGTAAACCTGGGGGGGATCCTGAACACTGAAGCTTTCTTT
NA	NA	TRBJ1-5	TRBV28	CATRRLSNQPQHF	TGTGCCACCCGGAGGCTTAGCAATCAGCCCCAGCATTTT
NA	NA	TRBJ2-1	TRBV7-8	CASGAANEQFF	TGTGCCAGCGGAGCCGCCAATGAGCAGTTCTTC
NA	once	TRBJ1-4	TRBV19	CASAFRRGEKLFF	TGTGCCAGTGCCTTCCGGAGGGGAGAAAAACTGTTTTTT
NA	few	TRBJ1-5	TRBV2	CASRAEFYGNQPQHF	TGTGCCAGCAGGGCGGAATTTTATGGCAATCAGCCCCAGCATTTT
NA	NA	TRBJ1-1	TRBV10-3	CAISVQMNTEAFF	TGTGCCATCAGCGTTCAGATGAACACTGAAGCTTTCTTT
TRBD1	NA	TRBJ2-7	TRBV7-7	CASSPGQGNHEQYF	TGTGCTAGCAGCCCAGGACAGGGTAACCACGAGCAGTACTTC
TRBD2	NA	TRBJ2-5	TRBV15	CATSVGGPGGEAQYF	TGTGCCACCAGCGTGGGAGGCCCTGGGGGGGAGGCCCAGTACTTC
TRBD2	NA	TRBJ2-1	TRBV3-1/TRBV3-2	CASSQGRTSRGEQFF	TGTGCCAGCAGCCAAGGAAGGACTAGTCGCGGTGAGCAGTTCTTC
TRBD2	NA	TRBJ2-1	TRBV7-3	CASGAGVGEQFF	TGTGCCAGCGGAGCGGGAGTAGGTGAGCAGTTCTTC
TRBD2	NA	TRBJ2-7	TRBV9	CASSSGLAHEQYF	TGTGCCAGCAGCTCAGGACTAGCTCACGAGCAGTACTTC
NA	NA	TRBJ1-5	TRBV6-1	CASSERSTRGQPQHF	TGTGCCAGCAGTGAAAGAAGTACACGGGGTCAGCCCCAGCATTTT
TRBD1	NA	TRBJ1-2	TRBV28	CASSPDRADYGYTF	TGTGCCAGCAGTCCTGACAGGGCGGACTATGGCTACACCTTC
TRBD2	NA	TRBJ2-2	TRBV5-1	CASSLRPAGGNGELFF	TGCGCCAGCAGCTTGAGGCCAGCGGGAGGGAACGGGGAGCTGTTTTTT
TRBD1	NA	TRBJ1-2	TRBV4-3	CASSQEIGRQGYGYTF	TGCGCCAGCAGCCAAGAAATCGGGAGACAGGGTTATGGCTACACCTTC